These T cell receptor beta chains were read from a single sample in a study of Graves' ophthalmopathy and Graves' hyperthyroidism. TCRdb reprocessed the multiplex PCR reads with MiXCR, giving one entry per CDR3 protein. The sample contains a few hundred thousand distinct CDR3 sequences, roughly 17% of which appear only once. The sequenced sample consisted of peripheral blood. These TCRs come from an adult woman with stable Graves' hyperthyroidism. The CDR3 runs from the conserved cysteine through the conserved F or W. The order of the fields is V gene, D gene, clone size, J gene, CDR3 protein, CDR3 DNA. A D gene is named only where the DNA matches it firmly. A row's size may be missing; if present it is once, few, many or a size class.

V gene: TRBV27
D gene: NA
clone size: many
J gene: TRBJ1-5
CDR3 protein: CASSSSGRHSNQPQHF
CDR3 DNA: TGTGCCAGCAGTTCATCCGGGAGACATAGCAATCAGCCCCAGCATTTT

V gene: TRBV20-1
D gene: NA
clone size: many
J gene: TRBJ1-1
CDR3 protein: CSGRGHPNTEAFF
CDR3 DNA: TGCAGTGGGAGGGGACACCCGAACACTGAAGCTTTCTTT

V gene: TRBV6-1
D gene: NA
clone size: NA
J gene: TRBJ1-1
CDR3 protein: CASSDDSIAEAFF
CDR3 DNA: TGTGCCAGCAGTGACGACAGTATAGCTGAAGCTTTCTTT

V gene: TRBV7-3
D gene: TRBD1
clone size: many
J gene: TRBJ1-2
CDR3 protein: CASSPRGGQGADYGYTF
CDR3 DNA: TGTGCCAGCAGCCCCCGAGGGGGCCAGGGGGCGGACTATGGCTACACCTTC

V gene: TRBV20-1
D gene: TRBD2
clone size: NA
J gene: TRBJ2-7
CDR3 protein: CSASKRGGLYEQYF
CDR3 DNA: TGCAGTGCTAGCAAGCGGGGGGGCCTCTACGAGCAGTACTTC

V gene: TRBV9
D gene: NA
clone size: few
J gene: TRBJ1-1
CDR3 protein: CASSVVLAGMNTEAFF
CDR3 DNA: TGTGCCAGCAGCGTAGTTTTGGCAGGGATGAACACTGAAGCTTTCTTT

V gene: TRBV20-1
D gene: TRBD2
clone size: many
J gene: TRBJ2-7
CDR3 protein: CSALNSGSYEQYF
CDR3 DNA: TGCAGTGCTCTAAATAGCGGGAGCTACGAGCAGTACTTC

V gene: TRBV20-1
D gene: TRBD2
clone size: many
J gene: TRBJ2-7
CDR3 protein: CSASGGRAPIRDEQYF
CDR3 DNA: TGCAGTGCTAGCGGCGGGAGGGCCCCGATTCGGGACGAGCAGTACTTC

V gene: TRBV4-3
D gene: TRBD2
clone size: NA
J gene: TRBJ2-2
CDR3 protein: CASSEQVIGLANTGELFF
CDR3 DNA: TGCGCCAGCAGCGAACAAGTTATCGGACTAGCGAACACCGGGGAGCTGTTTTTT

V gene: TRBV28
D gene: TRBD1
clone size: NA
J gene: TRBJ1-1
CDR3 protein: CASSHTGTGNPSNTEAFF
CDR3 DNA: TGTGCCAGCAGCCACACCGGGACAGGCAATCCCTCGAACACTGAAGCTTTCTTT

V gene: TRBV6-1
D gene: TRBD2
clone size: NA
J gene: TRBJ2-7
CDR3 protein: CASSQGLGREQYF
CDR3 DNA: TGTGCCAGCAGCCAGGGACTAGGTCGCGAGCAGTACTTC